This T cell receptor beta chain is from a study of shared clonotypes between healthy human individuals. In germline, CDR1 is SGHAT, CDR2 FQNNGV. This CDR3 is 19 amino acids long. V lost 5 bases to trimming and J lost 1 base; unmatched junction nucleotides: 12. Clones were read by immunoSEQ multiplex PCR, and TCRdb kept only the in-frame ones, dropping some. The sample carries 1.4 million or so clones, roughly 98.5% recorded once. Donors had no recently reported acute infections or vaccinations and were HIV-negative. This sequence was found in a man younger than 40 in good health. Sequenced input: naive CD4+ T cells sorted from blood. The sample's subset: CD45RA+ positively selected. The gene calls are TRBV11-2 and TRBJ2-1, with 12 bases identical to TRBD1. The CDR3 sequence is CASSPRGGQGARSYNEQFF. CDR3 nucleotide sequence: TGTGCCAGCAGCCCCAGGGGGGGACAGGGGGCTCGGTCCTACAATGAGCAGTTCTTC.